These T cell receptor beta chains were read from a single sample in a study of T-cell reconstitution after alpha-beta-depleted transplantation in children. Each CDR3 protein gets one entry after TCRdb re-called the PCR reads with MiXCR. The data contain 200,000 to 250,000 distinct CDR3 sequences, 11% of them singletons. The material was PBMCs, obtained before TCRalphabeta/CD19-depleted stem cell transplant. The receptors shown here come from a child less than two years old with acute myeloid leukemia, due to receive a stem cell transplant. Both conserved end residues are part of each CDR3. The D gene is left open where the match is weak. Rows give clone size only sometimes, using once, few, many, or a class for an expanded clone.

CDR3: CSASLAGLYEQYF; DNA: TGCAGTGCTAGTCTAGCGGGATTGTACGAGCAGTACTTC; J: TRBJ2-7; size: many; D: TRBD2; V: TRBV20-1
CDR3: CAWSVLGRRNYGYTF; DNA: TGTGCCTGGAGTGTACTGGGTCGGCGTAACTATGGCTACACCTTC; J: TRBJ1-2; size: .; D: .; V: TRBV30
CDR3: CASSGTAAQETQYF; DNA: TGTGCCAGCAGCGGGACTGCGGCGCAAGAGACCCAGTACTTC; J: TRBJ2-5; size: many; D: .; V: TRBV9
CDR3: CAIETSVARGYGYTF; DNA: TGTGCCATCGAGACTTCGGTTGCTCGCGGCTATGGCTACACCTTC; J: TRBJ1-2; size: .; D: .; V: TRBV28
CDR3: CASSLRGSGNTIYF; DNA: TGTGCCAGCAGCTTAAGGGGCTCTGGAAACACCATATATTTT; J: TRBJ1-3; size: many; D: .; V: TRBV7-8
CDR3: CASRRNRDDMGQYF; DNA: TGTGCCAGCAGACGAAACAGGGACGATATGGGGCAGTACTTC; J: TRBJ2-7; size: .; D: .; V: TRBV6-1
CDR3: CASSEGDGREAFF; DNA: TGCGCCAGCAGCGAGGGGGACGGGCGGGAGGCTTTCTTT; J: TRBJ1-1; size: many; D: .; V: TRBV5-1
CDR3: CASSLREGSGEQYF; DNA: TGTGCCAGCAGCTTACGGGAGGGATCCGGCGAGCAGTACTTC; J: TRBJ2-7; size: many; D: TRBD2; V: TRBV7-2
CDR3: CASSQDRGASGNTIYF; DNA: TGCGCCAGCAGCCAAGATAGGGGAGCCTCTGGAAACACCATATATTTT; J: TRBJ1-3; size: few; D: .; V: TRBV4-3
CDR3: CSASVIIADLYNEQFF; DNA: TGCAGTGCTAGTGTAATCATAGCGGACCTCTACAATGAGCAGTTCTTC; J: TRBJ2-1; size: .; D: .; V: TRBV20-1
CDR3: CATSRTGGGMDTQYF; DNA: TGTGCCACCAGCAGAACTGGCGGGGGGATGGATACGCAGTATTTT; J: TRBJ2-3; size: once; D: TRBD2; V: TRBV15
CDR3: CASSLEVGMEETQYF; DNA: TGTGCCAGCAGCTTGGAGGTGGGAATGGAAGAGACCCAGTACTTC; J: TRBJ2-5; size: few; D: .; V: TRBV5-4
CDR3: CASSAEREWMDNEQFF; DNA: TGTGCCAGCAGTGCTGAGCGGGAGTGGATGGACAATGAGCAGTTCTTC; J: TRBJ2-1; size: many; D: TRBD2; V: TRBV6-1
CDR3: CASSLMTEAFF; DNA: TGTGCCAGCAGTTTAATGACTGAAGCTTTCTTT; J: TRBJ1-1; size: many; D: .; V: TRBV12-3/TRBV12-4
CDR3: CASSFPGGKETQYF; DNA: TGTGCCAGCAGTTTCCCGGGGGGGAAAGAGACCCAGTACTTC; J: TRBJ2-5; size: .; D: TRBD2; V: TRBV28
CDR3: CATDRGNIQYF; DNA: TGTGCCACCGACAGGGGGAACATTCAGTACTTC; J: TRBJ2-4; size: many; D: TRBD1; V: TRBV24-1
CDR3: CASSSQGAGNQPQHF; DNA: TGTGCCAGCAGTTCCCAGGGGGCTGGCAATCAGCCCCAGCATTTT; J: TRBJ1-5; size: many; D: TRBD1; V: TRBV12-3/TRBV12-4
CDR3: CASSSQGRRTEAFF; DNA: TGTGCCAGCAGTTCTCAGGGGCGACGCACTGAAGCTTTCTTT; J: TRBJ1-1; size: many; D: .; V: TRBV28
CDR3: CAISGYAATSGNEQFF; DNA: TGTGCCATCAGTGGCTACGCCGCGACTAGCGGCAATGAGCAGTTCTTC; J: TRBJ2-1; size: many; D: TRBD2; V: TRBV10-3
CDR3: CATRPGSSSYNEQFF; DNA: TGTGCCACTAGGCCCGGTAGTAGCTCCTACAATGAGCAGTTCTTC; J: TRBJ2-1; size: many; D: .; V: TRBV6-5
CDR3: CASSAGTFYGYTF; DNA: TGTGCCAGCAGCGCTGGGACGTTCTATGGCTACACCTTC; J: TRBJ1-2; size: many; D: .; V: TRBV7-9
CDR3: CATSDSAGVGWYNEQFF; DNA: TGTGCCACCAGTGATTCAGCGGGAGTAGGCTGGTACAATGAGCAGTTCTTC; J: TRBJ2-1; size: few; D: TRBD2; V: TRBV24-1
CDR3: CASSVRRGRATDTQYF; DNA: TGTGCCAGCAGCGTTCGCCGCGGGAGGGCCACAGATACGCAGTATTTT; J: TRBJ2-3; size: many; D: TRBD2; V: TRBV14